The rows below give T cell receptor beta chains drawn from one sample of a study of OX40 agonist ivuxolimab in advanced cancers. The repertoire was sequenced with immunoSEQ multiplex PCR; TCRdb's copy has only in-frame clones and lacks some. Among about 15,000 clones listed, about 89% were seen once. This specimen consisted of CD4+ or CD8+ T cells sorted from blood, obtained in a trial of the OX40 agonist ivuxolimab. These receptors were collected from an adult with an advanced solid tumor such as melanoma, head and neck, liver or kidney cancer. Both conserved end residues are part of each CDR3. The order of the fields is V gene, D gene, clone size, J gene, CDR3 protein, CDR3 DNA. The D gene is left open where the match is weak. Clone size is stated in some rows and not others, as once, few, many or a class when expanded.

TRBV19,-,-,TRBJ1-2,CASRSGNYGYTF,TGTGCCAGTCGGTCAGGGAACTATGGCTACACCTTC
TRBV6-1,-,once,TRBJ2-7,CASTVAYEQYF,TGTGCCAGCACGGTAGCCTACGAGCAGTACTTC
TRBV6-5,-,-,TRBJ1-4,CASSYGEKLFF,TGTGCCAGCAGTTACGGAGAAAAACTGTTTTTT
TRBV27,-,-,TRBJ2-1,CASSLGISAEQFF,TGTGCCAGCAGTTTGGGTATCTCAGCTGAGCAGTTCTTC
TRBV4-3,TRBD1,-,TRBJ1-2,CASSSGTGLYRYGYTF,TGCGCCAGCAGCTCCGGGACAGGTCTCTATCGCTATGGCTACACCTTC
TRBV20-1,-,-,TRBJ2-1,CSAGDGTEQFF,TGCAGTGCTGGCGACGGGACAGAGCAGTTCTTC
TRBV9,-,-,TRBJ2-1,CASSFSSGEQFF,TGTGCCAGCAGCTTCTCGTCGGGTGAGCAGTTCTTC
TRBV4-2,TRBD1,-,TRBJ2-1,CASSHHRGSGDEQFF,TGTGCCAGCAGCCATCACAGGGGTTCAGGCGATGAGCAGTTCTTC
TRBV4-3,TRBD1,-,TRBJ2-7,CASSQGYRGTTSYEQYF,TGCGCCAGCAGCCAAGGATACAGGGGAACCACCTCCTACGAGCAGTACTTC
TRBV10-1,-,-,TRBJ1-1,CASRGTDSPTCAEAFF,TGCGCCAGCAGAGGGACCGACTCCCCTACATGCGCTGAAGCTTTCTTT
TRBV4-3,-,-,TRBJ2-5,CASSQGRGLQETQYF,TGCGCCAGCAGCCAAGGGCGCGGATTACAAGAGACCCAGTACTTC
TRBV15,-,-,TRBJ2-5,CATKGGYQETQYF,TGTGCCACCAAGGGCGGATACCAAGAGACCCAGTACTTC
TRBV11-2,-,-,TRBJ2-4,CASSSGVTLAKNIQYF,TGTGCCAGCAGCTCGGGAGTAACCCTAGCCAAAAACATTCAGTACTTC
TRBV28,TRBD1,-,TRBJ2-7,CASSPGTGWYEQYF,TGTGCCAGCAGCCCCGGGACAGGGTGGTACGAGCAGTACTTC
TRBV9,TRBD1,-,TRBJ2-7,CASSPGQGQYYEQYF,TGTGCCAGCAGCCCAGGACAGGGGCAATACTACGAGCAGTACTTC
TRBV18,-,-,TRBJ1-2,CASSPPWGPNYGYTF,TGTGCCAGCTCACCACCATGGGGCCCGAACTATGGCTACACCTTC
TRBV19,-,-,TRBJ2-7,CASSIDLGSSGYEQYF,TGTGCCAGTAGTATAGATCTCGGCTCAAGCGGATACGAGCAGTACTTC
TRBV29-1,TRBD2,once,TRBJ2-1,CSVDERGGRSPEQFF,TGCAGCGTTGACGAGCGGGGGGGCCGGAGTCCTGAGCAGTTCTTC
TRBV4-2,TRBD2,-,TRBJ2-1,CASSPTAGVDEQFF,TGTGCCAGCAGCCCGACAGCGGGGGTCGATGAGCAGTTCTTC
TRBV11-2,-,-,TRBJ1-5,CASSLDGGPGSQPQHF,TGTGCCAGCAGCTTAGATGGGGGGCCGGGGAGTCAGCCCCAGCATTTT
TRBV4-1,-,-,TRBJ2-1,CASSQARDKEQFF,TGCGCCAGCAGCCAAGCGAGGGACAAGGAGCAGTTCTTC
TRBV4-1,-,-,TRBJ2-7,CASSQADQRVYEQYF,TGCGCCAGCAGCCAAGCAGATCAGCGGGTCTACGAGCAGTACTTC
TRBV29-1,-,-,TRBJ2-7,CSVEDLRDSYEQYF,TGCAGCGTTGAAGATCTGAGGGACTCCTACGAGCAGTACTTC
TRBV9,-,-,TRBJ1-1,CASSVVGLDTEAFF,TGTGCCAGCAGCGTAGTAGGTCTTGACACTGAAGCTTTCTTT
TRBV19,-,-,TRBJ1-1,CASIKGTEAFF,TGTGCCAGTATTAAGGGGACTGAAGCTTTCTTT
TRBV6-5,-,-,TRBJ1-2,CASSYSWGEDYGYTF,TGTGCCAGCAGTTACTCCTGGGGAGAGGACTATGGCTACACCTTC
TRBV7-9,TRBD1,once,TRBJ1-4,CASTQGGLPNEKLFF,TGTGCCAGCACCCAGGGGGGGTTGCCTAATGAAAAACTGTTTTTT
TRBV7-8,-,-,TRBJ1-2,CASSPRGRELPGGYTF,TGTGCCAGCAGCCCCCGAGGGCGGGAACTCCCAGGTGGCTACACCTTC
TRBV10-3,-,-,TRBJ2-7,CAISELDSSYEQYF,TGTGCCATCAGTGAGTTGGACAGCTCCTACGAGCAGTACTTC
TRBV7-9,-,-,TRBJ2-5,CASSLAGREQETQYF,TGTGCCAGCAGCTTAGCTGGCAGGGAACAAGAGACCCAGTACTTC
TRBV5-1,-,few,TRBJ2-5,CASRYNQETQYF,TGCGCCAGCAGATATAACCAAGAGACCCAGTACTTC
TRBV11-3,TRBD1,-,TRBJ2-7,CASSFSAGTETYEQYF,TGTGCCAGCAGCTTTTCCGCCGGGACAGAGACCTACGAGCAGTACTTC
TRBV11-2,-,-,TRBJ2-1,CASSQGYNEQFF,TGTGCCAGCAGCCAGGGTTACAATGAGCAGTTCTTC
TRBV27,-,-,TRBJ2-7,CASSPLGGEQYF,TGTGCCAGCAGTCCGCTGGGCGGGGAGCAGTACTTC
TRBV4-3,TRBD1,-,TRBJ2-7,CASSQDRDRYEQYF,TGCGCCAGCAGCCAGGACAGGGATCGATACGAGCAGTACTTC
TRBV7-6,TRBD2,few,TRBJ2-1,CASSLGSGRDKVQFF,TGTGCCAGCTCCTTAGGTAGCGGGAGAGACAAGGTGCAGTTCTTC
TRBV7-9,-,-,TRBJ2-1,CASSLLAAYNEQFF,TGTGCCAGCAGCTTGTTAGCGGCCTACAATGAGCAGTTCTTC
TRBV10-1,-,-,TRBJ2-1,CASRDDNYNEQFF,TGCGCCAGCCGGGACGACAACTACAATGAGCAGTTCTTC
TRBV7-9,TRBD2,-,TRBJ2-7,CASSSRTSGTSYEQYF,TGTGCCAGCAGCTCTAGGACTAGCGGGACATCCTACGAGCAGTACTTC
TRBV6-5,-,-,TRBJ2-4,CASSQGGGVTIQYF,TGTGCCAGCAGTCAGGGGGGAGGTGTAACCATTCAGTACTTC
TRBV6-5,TRBD2,-,TRBJ2-1,CASSYSRASGSKFF,TGTGCCAGCAGTTACTCTAGGGCCAGCGGGAGCAAGTTCTTC
TRBV7-7,-,-,TRBJ2-1,CASSLSLAAAYNEQFF,TGTGCCAGCAGCCTAAGCCTGGCAGCCGCCTACAATGAGCAGTTCTTC
TRBV2,TRBD1,-,TRBJ1-2,CATQGGASGYTF,TGTGCCACCCAGGGGGGGGCCAGTGGCTACACCTTC
TRBV6-5,-,few,TRBJ2-5,CASKAFGAQETQYF,TGTGCCAGCAAGGCTTTCGGGGCCCAAGAGACCCAGTACTTC
TRBV30,TRBD1,-,TRBJ1-2,CAWNFVSGGYGYTF,TGTGCCTGGAATTTCGTATCAGGGGGCTATGGCTACACCTTC
TRBV7-8,-,few,TRBJ1-1,CASSLEAPGRGNTEAFF,TGTGCCAGCAGCTTAGAGGCCCCCGGCAGGGGGAACACTGAAGCTTTCTTT
TRBV29-1,-,-,TRBJ2-7,CSVLRVSSYEQYF,TGCAGCGTCCTCCGCGTCAGCTCCTACGAGCAGTACTTC
TRBV2,-,-,TRBJ2-5,CASMATSGLQETQYF,TGTGCCAGCATGGCGACCAGCGGCCTCCAAGAGACCCAGTACTTC
TRBV28,-,-,TRBJ1-6,CASSRSRLISPLHF,TGTGCCAGCAGCAGAAGTCGCCTCATTTCACCCCTCCACTTT
TRBV7-9,-,-,TRBJ2-5,CASSLGQSQETQYF,TGTGCCAGCAGCTTAGGACAGTCCCAAGAGACCCAGTACTTC
TRBV2,-,-,TRBJ2-5,CASKRVRETQYF,TGTGCCAGCAAGCGGGTGAGGGAGACCCAGTACTTC
TRBV29-1,TRBD1,-,TRBJ2-7,CSASGGSGAYEQYF,TGCAGCGCCTCAGGGGGTTCAGGGGCCTACGAGCAGTACTTC
TRBV4-3,TRBD1,-,TRBJ2-1,CASSYRGDEQFF,TGCGCCAGCAGCTACAGGGGGGATGAGCAGTTCTTC
TRBV4-3,-,-,TRBJ1-2,CASSQQGTYYGYTF,TGCGCCAGCAGCCAGCAAGGGACCTACTATGGCTACACCTTC
TRBV25-1,TRBD2,once,TRBJ2-1,CASSEGWGLADNEQFF,TGTGCCAGCAGTGAAGGGTGGGGACTAGCGGACAATGAGCAGTTCTTC